The T cell receptor (beta chain) described here comes from a study of blood T cell repertoires in COVID-19. Germline V CDR1 and CDR2: SGHKS, YYEKEE (reference sequence). The CDR3 consists of 14 residues. Deletions cut 5 bases from V and 8 bases from J, with 19 bases between. Data came from immunoSEQ multiplex PCR; TCRdb stores just in-frame clones and leaves some out. The sample contains around 220,000 clones, about 90% of which appear only once. This clone was recorded only once. Sample: PBMCs or T cells enriched from blood (not recorded which). The rearrangement links TRBV5-5 to TRBJ1-2; D gene ambiguous. This receptor was taken from a young man who had been exposed to COVID-19. The chain's CDR3 is CASRSGSLRRGYTF. In nucleotides, the CDR3 is TGTGCCAGCAGATCCGGGTCCCTGAGGCGGGGCTACACCTTC.